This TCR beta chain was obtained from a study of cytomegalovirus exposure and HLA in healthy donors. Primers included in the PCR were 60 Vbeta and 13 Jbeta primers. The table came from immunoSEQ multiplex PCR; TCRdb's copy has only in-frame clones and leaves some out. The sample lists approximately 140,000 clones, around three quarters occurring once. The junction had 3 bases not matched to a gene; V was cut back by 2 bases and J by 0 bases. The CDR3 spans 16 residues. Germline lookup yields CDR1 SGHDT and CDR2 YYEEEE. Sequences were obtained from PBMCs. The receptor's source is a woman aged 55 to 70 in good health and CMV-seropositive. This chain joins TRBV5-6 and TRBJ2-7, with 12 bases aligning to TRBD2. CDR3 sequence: CASSFLAGGPSYEQYF. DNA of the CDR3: TGTGCCAGCAGCTTCCTAGCGGGGGGGCCCTCCTACGAGCAGTACTTC. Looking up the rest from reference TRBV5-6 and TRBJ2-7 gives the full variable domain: DAGVTQSPTHLIKTRGQQVTLRCSPKSGHDTVSWYQQALGQGPQFIFQYYEEEERQRGNFPDRFSGHQFPNYSSELNVNALLLGDSALYLCASSFLAGGPSYEQYFGPGTRLTVT.